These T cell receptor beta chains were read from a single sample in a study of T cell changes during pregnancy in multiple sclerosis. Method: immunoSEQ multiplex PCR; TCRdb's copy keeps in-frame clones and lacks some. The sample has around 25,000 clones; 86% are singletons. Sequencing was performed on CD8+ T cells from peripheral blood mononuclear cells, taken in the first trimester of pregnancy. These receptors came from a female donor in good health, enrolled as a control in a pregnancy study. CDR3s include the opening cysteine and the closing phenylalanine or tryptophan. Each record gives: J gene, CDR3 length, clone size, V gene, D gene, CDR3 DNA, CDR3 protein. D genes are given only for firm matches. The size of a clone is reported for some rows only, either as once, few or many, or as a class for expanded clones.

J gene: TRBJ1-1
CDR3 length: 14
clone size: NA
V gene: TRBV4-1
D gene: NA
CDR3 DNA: TGCGCCAGCAGCTTCTCGGGGGTGAACACTGAAGCTTTCTTT
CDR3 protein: CASSFSGVNTEAFF

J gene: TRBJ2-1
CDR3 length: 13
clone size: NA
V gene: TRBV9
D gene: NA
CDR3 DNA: TGTGCCAGCACCGATGACAGGCTCAATGAGCAGTTCTTC
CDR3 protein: CASTDDRLNEQFF

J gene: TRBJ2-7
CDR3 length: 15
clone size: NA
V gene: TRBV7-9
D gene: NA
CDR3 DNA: TGTGCCAGCAGCCCTCGAGAGGGAAGTCCCTACGAGCAGTACTTC
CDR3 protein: CASSPREGSPYEQYF

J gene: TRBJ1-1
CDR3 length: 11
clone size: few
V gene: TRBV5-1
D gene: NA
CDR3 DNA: TGCGCCAGCAGCTTGGGACAGGAGGCTTTCTTT
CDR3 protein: CASSLGQEAFF

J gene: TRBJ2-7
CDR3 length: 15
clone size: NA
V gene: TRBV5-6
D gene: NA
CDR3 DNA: TGTGCCAGCAGCTCCCCTATTACAGGGTACCACGAGCAGTACTTC
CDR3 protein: CASSSPITGYHEQYF

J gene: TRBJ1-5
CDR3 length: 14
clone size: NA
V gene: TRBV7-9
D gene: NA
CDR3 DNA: TGTGCCAGCAGCTCCCTAGAGGGTAATCAGCCCCAGCATTTT
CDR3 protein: CASSSLEGNQPQHF

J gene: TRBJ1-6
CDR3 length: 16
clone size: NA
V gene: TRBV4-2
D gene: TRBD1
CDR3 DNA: TGTGCCAGCAGCCACATTCAGGGGACAGAGAATTCACCCCTCCACTTT
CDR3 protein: CASSHIQGTENSPLHF

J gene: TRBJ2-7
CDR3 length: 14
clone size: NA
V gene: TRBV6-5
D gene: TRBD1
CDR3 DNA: TGTGCCAGCAGTTACGGTGACAGGGCTTACGAGCAGTACTTC
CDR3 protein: CASSYGDRAYEQYF

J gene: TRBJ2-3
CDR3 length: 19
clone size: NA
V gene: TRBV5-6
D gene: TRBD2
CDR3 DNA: TGTGCCAGCAGCTTGGCCACATGGGCGGTTAGCGGGTACACAGATACGCAGTATTTT
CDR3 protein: CASSLATWAVSGYTDTQYF

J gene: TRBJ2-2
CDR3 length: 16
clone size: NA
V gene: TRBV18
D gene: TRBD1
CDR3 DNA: TGTGCCAGCTCACCACAAGGGACAGGGAACACCGGGGAGCTGTTTTTT
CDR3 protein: CASSPQGTGNTGELFF

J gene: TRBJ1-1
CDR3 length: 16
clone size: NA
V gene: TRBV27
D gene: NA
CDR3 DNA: TGTGCCAGCAGTCTTTCCCCCCTGGGCGAAAACACTGAAGCTTTCTTT
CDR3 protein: CASSLSPLGENTEAFF

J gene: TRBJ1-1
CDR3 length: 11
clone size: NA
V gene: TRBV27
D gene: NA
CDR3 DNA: TGTGCCAGCAGTTCGGTCGGGGAAGCTTTCTTT
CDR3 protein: CASSSVGEAFF

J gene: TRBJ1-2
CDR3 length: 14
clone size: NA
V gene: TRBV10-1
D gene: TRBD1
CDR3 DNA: TGCGCCAGCCCACCCGGACAGGGGACTTATGGCTACACCTTC
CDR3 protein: CASPPGQGTYGYTF

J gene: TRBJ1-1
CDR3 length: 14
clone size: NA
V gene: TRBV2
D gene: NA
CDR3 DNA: TGTGCCAGCAGGGGGGGGAGATCGAACACTGAAGCTTTCTTT
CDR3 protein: CASRGGRSNTEAFF

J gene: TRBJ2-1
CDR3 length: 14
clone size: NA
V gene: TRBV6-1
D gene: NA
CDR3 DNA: TGTGCCACTAACCCGGGGTCCCTCTACAATGAGCAGTTCTTC
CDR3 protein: CATNPGSLYNEQFF

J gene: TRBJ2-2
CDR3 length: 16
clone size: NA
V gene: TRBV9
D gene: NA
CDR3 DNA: TGTGCCAGCACCGCAAGCAGGGAGGTGAACACCGGGGAGCTGTTTTTT
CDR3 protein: CASTASREVNTGELFF

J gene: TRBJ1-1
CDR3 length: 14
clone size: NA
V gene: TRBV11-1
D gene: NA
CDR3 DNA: TGTGCCAGCAGCTTAGCCCGGGATAATACTGAAGCTTTCTTT
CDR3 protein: CASSLARDNTEAFF

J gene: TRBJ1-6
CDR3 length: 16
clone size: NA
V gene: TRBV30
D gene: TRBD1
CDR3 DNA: TGTGCCTGGACACCGGGGGACAGCTCCTATAATTCACCCCTCCACTTT
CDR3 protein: CAWTPGDSSYNSPLHF

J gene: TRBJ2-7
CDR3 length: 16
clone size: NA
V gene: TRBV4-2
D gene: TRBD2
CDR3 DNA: TGTGCCAGCAGCCCGCAGGGAGCGGGGACCGCCTACGAGCAGTACTTC
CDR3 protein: CASSPQGAGTAYEQYF

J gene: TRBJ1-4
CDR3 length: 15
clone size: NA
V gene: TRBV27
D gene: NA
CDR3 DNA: TGTGCCAGCAGTTTCAGGCGGACACTTAATGAAAAACTGTTTTTT
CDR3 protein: CASSFRRTLNEKLFF

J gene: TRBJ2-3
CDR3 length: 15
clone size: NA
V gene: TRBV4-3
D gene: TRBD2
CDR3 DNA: TGCGCCAGCAGCCGAAGGGAGGGACGGACAGATACGCAGTATTTT
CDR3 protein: CASSRREGRTDTQYF

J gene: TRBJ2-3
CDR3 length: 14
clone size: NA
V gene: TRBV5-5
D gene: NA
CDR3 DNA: TGTGCCAGCAGCTTGAGGGGTGACACAGATACGCAGTATTTT
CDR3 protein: CASSLRGDTDTQYF

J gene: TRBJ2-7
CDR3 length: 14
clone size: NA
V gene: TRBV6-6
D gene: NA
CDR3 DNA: TGTGCCAGCAGTACCGGGACTGCCTCGTACGAGCAGTACTTC
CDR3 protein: CASSTGTASYEQYF

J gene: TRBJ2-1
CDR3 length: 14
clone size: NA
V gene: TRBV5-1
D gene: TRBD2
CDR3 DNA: TGCGCCAGCAGCCTCCGACTAGCGGACAATGAGCAGTTCTTC
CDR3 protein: CASSLRLADNEQFF

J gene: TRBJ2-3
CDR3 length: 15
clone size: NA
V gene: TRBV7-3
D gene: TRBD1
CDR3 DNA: TGTGCCAGCAGCTCCACCGGGACAGGCACAGATACGCAGTATTTT
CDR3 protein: CASSSTGTGTDTQYF

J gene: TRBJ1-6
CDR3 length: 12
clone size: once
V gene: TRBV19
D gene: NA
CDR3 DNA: TGTGCCAGTAGTCCTTATAATTCACCCCTCCACTTT
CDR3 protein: CASSPYNSPLHF

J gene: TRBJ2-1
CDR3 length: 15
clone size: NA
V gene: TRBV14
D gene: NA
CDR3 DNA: TGTGCCAGCAGCCAAGATGCAGGGGCCTACAATGAGCAGTTCTTC
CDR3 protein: CASSQDAGAYNEQFF

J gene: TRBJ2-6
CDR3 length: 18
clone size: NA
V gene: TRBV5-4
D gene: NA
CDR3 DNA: TGTGCCAGCAGCTTGGAACGACAGGCGAGCTCTGGGGCCAACGTCCTGACTTTC
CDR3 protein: CASSLERQASSGANVLTF

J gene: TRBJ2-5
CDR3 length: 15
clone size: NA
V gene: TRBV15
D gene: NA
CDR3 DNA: TGTGCCACCAGCAGATCACGGGGGGCCGGAGAGACCCAGTACTTC
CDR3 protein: CATSRSRGAGETQYF

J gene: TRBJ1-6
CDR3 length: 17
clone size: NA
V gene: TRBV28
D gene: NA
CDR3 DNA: TGTGCCAGCAGCCCGCCCCTCACCGGGACGGGGGATTCACCCCTCCACTTT
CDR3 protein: CASSPPLTGTGDSPLHF

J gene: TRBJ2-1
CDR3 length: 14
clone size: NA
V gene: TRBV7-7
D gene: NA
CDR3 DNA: TGTGCTAGCAGCTCAGATTTGACTGCGGGTGAGCAGTTCTTC
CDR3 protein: CASSSDLTAGEQFF

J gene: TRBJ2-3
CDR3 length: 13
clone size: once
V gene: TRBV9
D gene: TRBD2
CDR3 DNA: TGTGCCAGCACAGGCGGGGGGGCAGATACGCAGTATTTT
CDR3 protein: CASTGGGADTQYF

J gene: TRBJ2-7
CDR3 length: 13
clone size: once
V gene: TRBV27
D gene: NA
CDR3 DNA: TGTGCCAGCAGTTCCATGGCTAGCTACGAGCAGTACTTC
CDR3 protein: CASSSMASYEQYF

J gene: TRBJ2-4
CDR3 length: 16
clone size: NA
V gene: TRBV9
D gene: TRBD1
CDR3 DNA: TGTGCCAGCAGCCCCCCGACAGGGGGGGACAAAAACATTCAGTACTTC
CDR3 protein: CASSPPTGGDKNIQYF

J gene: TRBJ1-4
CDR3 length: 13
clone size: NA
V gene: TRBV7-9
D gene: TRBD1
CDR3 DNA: TGTGCCAGCAGCCCGGGACAGAGTGAAAAACTGTTTTTT
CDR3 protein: CASSPGQSEKLFF

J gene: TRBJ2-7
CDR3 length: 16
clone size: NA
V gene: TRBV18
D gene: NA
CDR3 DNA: TGTGCCAGCTCACCCACCAAAGCTGACGGGTCCTACGAGCAGTACTTC
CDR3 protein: CASSPTKADGSYEQYF

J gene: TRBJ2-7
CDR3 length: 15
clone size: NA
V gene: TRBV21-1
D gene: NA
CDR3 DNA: TGTGCCAGCAGCATCCTAGACAGGGGGCCCTACGAGCAGTACTTC
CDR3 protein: CASSILDRGPYEQYF

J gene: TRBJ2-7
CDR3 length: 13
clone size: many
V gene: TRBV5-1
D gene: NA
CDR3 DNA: TGCGCCAGCAGCTTGAAGGGGAACAACGAGCAGTACTTC
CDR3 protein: CASSLKGNNEQYF

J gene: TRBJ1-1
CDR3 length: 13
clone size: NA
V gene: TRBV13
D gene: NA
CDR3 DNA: TGTGCCAGCAGCTTAGGCAACCGACTGGAAGCTTTCTTT
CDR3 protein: CASSLGNRLEAFF

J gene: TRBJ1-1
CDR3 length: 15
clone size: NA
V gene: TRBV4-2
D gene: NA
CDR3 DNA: TGTGCCAGCAGCCAAGGGGAGGGGAGCGGCACTGAAGCTTTCTTT
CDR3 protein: CASSQGEGSGTEAFF

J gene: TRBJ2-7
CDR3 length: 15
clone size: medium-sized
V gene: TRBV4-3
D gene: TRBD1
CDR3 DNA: TGCGCCAGCAGCCAAGAAGACAGGGGGCGAGAGGAGCAGTACTTC
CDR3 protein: CASSQEDRGREEQYF